The 12 T cell receptor beta chains presented below share a single source sample, sequenced in a study of breast tumors, draining lymph nodes, adjacent tissues. Breast cancer patients provided tissue from their axillary draining lymph nodes. TCRdb re-called the multiplex PCR reads through MiXCR, storing one row per CDR3 protein. Found here are fewer than 140,000 distinct CDR3 sequences, under 40% of them singletons; the top ten hold approximately 5%. Sequencing was done on a sample of axillary lymph node tissue. These receptors were collected from a female donor with breast cancer. Some clones in this sample may be carry-over from other donors' samples.

In this sample, this clonotype turned up many times. The chain joins TRBV20-1 to TRBJ2-7, with D possibly TRBD1 on 6 matching bases. The CDR3 runs to 15 residues. Germline CDR1 and CDR2: DFQATT and SNEGSKA (reference sequence). The ends were cut back, 4 bases at V and 1 base at J, with 17 bases in the middle. In DNA form, the CDR3 reads TGCAGTGCTATACCAGTCGACAGGACTTCCTACGAGCAGTACTTC. Amino acid sequence: CSAIPVDRTSYEQYF.

This chain uses TRBV27 with TRBJ2-1; the D gene could be TRBD1 or TRBD2 (6 bases each). Deletions cut 6 bases from V and 3 bases from J, with 15 bases between. The CDR3 runs 15 residues. Germline-derived CDR1 and CDR2 are MNHEY and SMNVEV (reference sequence). DNA for the CDR3: TGTGCCAGCAGCCTTGGGGGGCCGATCTACAATGAGCAGTTCTTC. Protein sequence: CASSLGGPIYNEQFF.

The genes are TRBV2 and TRBJ1-5; D possibly corresponds to TRBD1 (6 bases). V was pared by 3 bases and J by 4 bases, with 13 bases between. Germline CDR1 is SNHLY and CDR2 is FYNNEI. The CDR3 runs to 15 residues. The CDR3, as DNA: TGTGCCAGCAGTGACGGGCGGGGGCTTAATCAGCCCCAGCATTTT. This codes for CASSDGRGLNQPQHF.

Ten or more counts support this clonotype. The chain is built from TRBV18 and TRBJ1-5, with TRBD1 matching over 7 bases. With V trimmed by 0 bases and J by 4 bases, 6 bases remained unmatched. Germline CDR1 and CDR2: KGHSH and LQKENI. There are 16 residues in the CDR3. Here the CDR3 reads CASSPPMGQQNQPQHF. CDR3 in DNA: TGTGCCAGCTCACCACCCATGGGACAGCAAAATCAGCCCCAGCATTTT.

This clonotype was counted many times. V is TRBV9 and J is TRBJ2-3; D is undetermined. The ends were cut back, 7 bases at V and 0 bases at J, with 12 bases in the middle. Germline CDR1 reads SGDLS; CDR2 reads YYNGEE. This CDR3 has 14 amino acids. Here the CDR3 DNA reads TGTGCCAGCTCCCCCCCACCCAGCACAGATACGCAGTATTTT. It encodes CASSPPPSTDTQYF.

This clonotype occurred many times. The rearrangement joins TRBV6-6 to TRBJ1-5; D possibly corresponds to TRBD1 (5 bases). This CDR3 region has 13 residues. Germline CDR1 and CDR2: MNHNY and SVGAGI (reference sequence). V was trimmed by 7 bases and J by 3 bases, leaving 10 bases between them. CDR3 nucleotide sequence: TGTGCCAGCACAAGGGGACCCAATCAGCCCCAGCATTTT. Translation: CASTRGPNQPQHF.

Details on this clonotype: Its ends do not fully match the called genes, so a read error is possible. The chain employs TRBV19 and TRBJ2-3; 9 nucleotides agree with TRBD1. This CDR3 region has 15 residues. Germline CDR1 is LNHDA and CDR2 is SQIVND (reference sequence). The CDR3 spells CTSTRDRASTDTQYF. The CDR3 nucleotides read TGTACCAGTACCCGGGACAGGGCGAGCACAGATACGCAGTATTTT.

This clonotype showed up many times. V is TRBV7-6 and J is TRBJ2-1; TRBD1 matches 9 bases. With 5 bases clipped from V and 5 bases from J, the junction kept 7 bases outside the gene matches. Germline-derived CDR1 and CDR2 are SGHVS and FNYEAQ. The length of the CDR3 is 15 residues. The CDR3 region has the DNA TGTGCCAGCAGCCCCTGGACAGGGGAGAACAATGAGCAGTTCTTC. Translated: CASSPWTGENNEQFF. The whole variable domain, filled in from reference TRBV7-6 and TRBJ2-1, reads GAGVSQSPRYKVTKRGQDVALRCDPISGHVSLYWYRQALGQGPEFLTYFNYEAQQDKSGLPNDRFSAERPEGSISTLTIQRTEQRDSAMYRCASSPWTGENNEQFFGPGTRLTVL.

This clonotype occurred many times. The genes are TRBV20-1 and TRBJ2-1; 12 bases agree with TRBD1. CDR1 is DFQATT, CDR2 SNEGSKA, per germline (reference sequence). This CDR3 contains 14 residues. The J segment lost 7 bases and the V segment lost 4 bases, leaving 5 bases of the junction unmatched. The CDR3, as DNA: TGCAGTGCTACGGGACAGGGGGCGCTTAATGAGCAGTTCTTC. It translates to CSATGQGALNEQFF.

This clonotype was recorded many times. The V and J genes are TRBV7-2 and TRBJ2-2; D remains ambiguous. The germline V gene encodes CDR1 SGHTA and CDR2 FQGNSA. The CDR3 loop spans 14 amino acids. Trimming removed 1 base from V and 5 bases from J, with 8 bases in between. CDR3 sequence: CASSLEYGTGELFF. CDR3 nucleotides: TGTGCCAGCAGCTTAGAATATGGAACCGGGGAGCTGTTTTTT.

This clonotype was detected ten times or more. The CDR3 is CASSLVGRGANVLTF. The CDR3 DNA reads as TGCGCCAGCAGCTTAGTTGGTAGAGGGGCCAACGTCCTGACTTTC. The rearrangement uses TRBV5-1 and TRBJ2-6; no definite D call. This CDR3 spans 15 amino acids. The V end lost 2 bases, the J end lost 4 bases, and 10 bases lay between the germline ends. Per germline, CDR1 SGHRS and CDR2 YFSETQ.

This clonotype appeared many times. The rearrangement joins TRBV16 to TRBJ1-2; 8 bases map to TRBD1. The CDR3 spans 16 residues. V was clipped by 1 base and J by 0 bases; unmatched bases: 4. Germline-derived CDR1 and CDR2 are KGHSY and FQNENV. The CDR3 spells CASSQFRTGPNYGYTF. The CDR3 nucleotides are TGTGCCAGCAGCCAATTTCGGACAGGGCCTAACTATGGCTACACCTTC.